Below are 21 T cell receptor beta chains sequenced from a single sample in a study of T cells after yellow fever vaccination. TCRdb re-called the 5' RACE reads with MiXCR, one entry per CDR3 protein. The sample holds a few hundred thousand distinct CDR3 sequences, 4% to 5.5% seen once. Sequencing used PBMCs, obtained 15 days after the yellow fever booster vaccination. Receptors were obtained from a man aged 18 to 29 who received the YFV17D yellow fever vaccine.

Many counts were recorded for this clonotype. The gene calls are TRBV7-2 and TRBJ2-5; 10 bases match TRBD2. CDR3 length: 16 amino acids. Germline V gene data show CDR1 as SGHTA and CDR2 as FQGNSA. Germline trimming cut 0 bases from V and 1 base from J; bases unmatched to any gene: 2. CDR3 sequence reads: CASSLAASGGQETQYF. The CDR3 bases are TGTGCCAGCAGCTTAGCGGCTAGCGGGGGCCAAGAGACCCAGTACTTC.

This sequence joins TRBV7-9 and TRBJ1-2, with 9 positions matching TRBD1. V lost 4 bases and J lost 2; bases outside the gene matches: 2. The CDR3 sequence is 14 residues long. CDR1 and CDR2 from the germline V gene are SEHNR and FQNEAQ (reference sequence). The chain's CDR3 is CASSSTGGNYGYTF. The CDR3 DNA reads TGTGCCAGCAGCTCGACAGGGGGAAACTATGGCTACACCTTC. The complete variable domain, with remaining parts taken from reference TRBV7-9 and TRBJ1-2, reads DTGVSQNPRHKITKRGQNVTFRCDPISEHNRLYWYRQTLGQGPEFLTYFQNEAQLEKSRLLSDRFSAERPKGSFSTLEIQRTEQGDSAMYLCASSSTGGNYGYTFGSGTRLTVV.

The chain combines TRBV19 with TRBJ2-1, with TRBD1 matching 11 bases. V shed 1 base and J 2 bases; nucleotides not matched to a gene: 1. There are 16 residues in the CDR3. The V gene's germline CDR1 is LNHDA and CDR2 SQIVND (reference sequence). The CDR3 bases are TGTGCCAGTAGTATAGGGACAGGGGGCGCCTACAATGAGCAGTTCTTC. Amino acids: CASSIGTGGAYNEQFF.

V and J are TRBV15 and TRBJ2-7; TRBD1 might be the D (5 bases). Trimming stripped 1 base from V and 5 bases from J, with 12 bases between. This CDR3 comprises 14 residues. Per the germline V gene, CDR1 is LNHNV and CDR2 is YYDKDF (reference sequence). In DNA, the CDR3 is TGTGCCACCAGCAGAGGTGACAGTATCCACGAGCAGTACTTC. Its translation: CATSRGDSIHEQYF. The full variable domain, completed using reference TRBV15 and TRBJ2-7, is DAMVIQNPRYQVTQFGKPVTLSCSQTLNHNVMYWYQQKSSQAPKLLFHYYDKDFNNEADTPDNFQSRRPNTSFCFLDIRSPGLGDTAMYLCATSRGDSIHEQYFGPGTRLTVT.

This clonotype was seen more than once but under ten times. DNA for the CDR3: TGTGCCAGCAGCACCCAAGGGAGTGTTGAGACCCAGTACTTC. Residues: CASSTQGSVETQYF. The V and J genes are TRBV5-4 and TRBJ2-5; weak D call: TRBD2 (5 bases). V shed 4 bases and J shed 5 bases, with 15 bases lying between them. The CDR3 extends over 14 amino acids. Per germline, CDR1 SGHNT and CDR2 YYREEE (reference sequence).

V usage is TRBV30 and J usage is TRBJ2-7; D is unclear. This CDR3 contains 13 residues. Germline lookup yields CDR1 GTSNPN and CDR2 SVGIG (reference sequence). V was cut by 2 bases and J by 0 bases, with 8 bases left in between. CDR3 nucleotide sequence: TGTGCCTGGAGTAAGAGTTTCTCCTACGAGCAGTACTTC. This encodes CAWSKSFSYEQYF. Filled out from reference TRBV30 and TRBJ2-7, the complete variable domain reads SQTIHQWPATLVQPVGSPLSLECTVEGTSNPNLYWYRQAAGRGLQLLFYSVGIGQISSEVPQNLSASRPQDRQFILSSKKLLLSDSGFYLCAWSKSFSYEQYFGPGTRLTVT.

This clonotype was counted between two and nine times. This chain's CDR3 is CASLLTSGADTQYF. The DNA for the CDR3 is TGCGCCAGCCTTCTTACTAGCGGGGCAGATACGCAGTATTTT. J is TRBJ2-3 and V is TRBV5-1, with 10 bases identical to TRBD2. Germline V lookup: CDR1 SGHRS, CDR2 YFSETQ. There are 14 residues in the CDR3. V lost 7 bases and J lost 4; bases outside the gene matches: 6.

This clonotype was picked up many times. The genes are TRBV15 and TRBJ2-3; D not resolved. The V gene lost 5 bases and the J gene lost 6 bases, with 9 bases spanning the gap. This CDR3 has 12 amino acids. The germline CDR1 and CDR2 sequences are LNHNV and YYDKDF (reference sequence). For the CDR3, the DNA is TGTGCCACCAGCCCTTCGGTGGATACGCAGTATTTT. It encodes CATSPSVDTQYF.

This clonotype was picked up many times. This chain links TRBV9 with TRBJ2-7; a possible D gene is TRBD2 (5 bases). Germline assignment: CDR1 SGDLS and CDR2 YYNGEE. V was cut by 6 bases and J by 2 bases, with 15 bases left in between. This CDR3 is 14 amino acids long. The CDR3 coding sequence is TGTGCCAGCATCCTAGCTGACGGACCCTACGAGCAGTACTTC. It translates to CASILADGPYEQYF.

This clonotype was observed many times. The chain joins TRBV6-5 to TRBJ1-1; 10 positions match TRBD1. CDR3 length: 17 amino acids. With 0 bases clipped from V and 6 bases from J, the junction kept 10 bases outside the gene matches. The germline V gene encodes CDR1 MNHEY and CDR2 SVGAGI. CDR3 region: CASSYSDRGRSTPEAFF. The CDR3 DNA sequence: TGTGCCAGCAGTTACTCTGACAGGGGGCGCAGTACCCCTGAAGCTTTCTTT.

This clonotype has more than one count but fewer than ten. CDR3 sequence reads: CASSPRDRAFYEQYF. The CDR3 bases are TGCGCCAGCAGCCCCCGGGACAGAGCGTTCTACGAGCAGTACTTC. The V gene is TRBV4-1, the J gene TRBJ2-7; 7 nucleotides match TRBD1. CDR1 and CDR2 (germline): MGHRA, YSYEKL. Trimming cost V 4 bases and J 3 bases; bases outside gene matches: 9. This CDR3 has 15 residues.

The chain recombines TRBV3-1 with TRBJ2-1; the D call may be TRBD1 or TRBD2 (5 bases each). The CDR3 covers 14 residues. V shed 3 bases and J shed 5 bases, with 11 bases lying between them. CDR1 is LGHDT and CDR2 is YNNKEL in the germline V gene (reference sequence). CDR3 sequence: CASSHRDHNNEQFF. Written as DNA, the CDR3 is TGTGCCAGCAGCCACCGGGACCATAACAATGAGCAGTTCTTC.

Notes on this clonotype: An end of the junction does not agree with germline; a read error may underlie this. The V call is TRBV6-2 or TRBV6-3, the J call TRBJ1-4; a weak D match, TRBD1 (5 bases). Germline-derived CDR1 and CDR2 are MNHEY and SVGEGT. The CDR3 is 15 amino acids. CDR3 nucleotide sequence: TGTGCCAGAAGTGAACAGGTCGGGGCTAATGAAAAACTGATTTTT. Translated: CARSEQVGANEKLIF.

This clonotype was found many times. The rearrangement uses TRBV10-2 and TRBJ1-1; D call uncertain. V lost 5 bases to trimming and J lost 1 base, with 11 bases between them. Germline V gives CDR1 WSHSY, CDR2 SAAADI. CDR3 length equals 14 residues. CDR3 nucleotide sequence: TGCGCCAGCAGTTCCACGACCCAGAACACTGAAGCTTTCTTT. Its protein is CASSSTTQNTEAFF.

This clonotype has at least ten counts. The chain's CDR3 is CASSPVADTQYF. DNA for the CDR3: TGCGCCAGCAGCCCGGTGGCAGATACGCAGTATTTT. The chain carries TRBV5-1 and TRBJ2-3; D is uncertain. V was cut by 4 bases and J by 4 bases, with 7 bases left in between. This CDR3 comprises 12 residues. CDR1 and CDR2 from the germline V gene are SGHRS and YFSETQ.

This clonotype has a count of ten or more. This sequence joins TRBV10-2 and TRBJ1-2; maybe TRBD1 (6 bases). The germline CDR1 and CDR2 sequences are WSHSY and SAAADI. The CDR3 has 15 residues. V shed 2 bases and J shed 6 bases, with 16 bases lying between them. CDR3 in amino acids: CASSEPIDRHNGYTF. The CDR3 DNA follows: TGCGCCAGCAGTGAGCCGATCGACAGGCACAATGGCTACACCTTC.

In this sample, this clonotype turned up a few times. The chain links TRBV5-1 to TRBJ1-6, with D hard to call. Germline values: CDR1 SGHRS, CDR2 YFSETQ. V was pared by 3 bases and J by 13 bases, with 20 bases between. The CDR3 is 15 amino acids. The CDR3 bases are TGCGCCAGCAGCTGGGAGGACGGCGGTGGCATCCCCCTCCACTTT. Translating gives CASSWEDGGGIPLHF.

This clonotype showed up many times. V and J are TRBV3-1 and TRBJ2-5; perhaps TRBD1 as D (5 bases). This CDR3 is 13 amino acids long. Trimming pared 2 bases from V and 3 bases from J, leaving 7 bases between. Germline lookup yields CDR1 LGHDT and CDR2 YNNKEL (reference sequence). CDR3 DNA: TGTGCCAGCAGCCAAAGGGGAAAAGAGACCCAGTACTTC. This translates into CASSQRGKETQYF.

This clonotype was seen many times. The CDR3 is CASSRLGGTDTQYF. The CDR3 DNA follows: TGTGCCAGCAGTCGTCTGGGGGGCACAGATACGCAGTATTTT. The chain couples TRBV6-6 to TRBJ2-3; D possibly uses TRBD1 or TRBD2 (5 bases each). Trimming left V 5 bases short and J 1 base short, with 10 bases between. CDR1 and CDR2 (germline): MNHNY, SVGAGI (reference sequence). The CDR3 sequence is 14 residues long.

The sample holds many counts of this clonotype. The CDR3 DNA reads TGCGCCAGCAGCCTAGAAGGGGATTACACTGAAGCTTTCTTT. Residues: CASSLEGDYTEAFF. The rearrangement joins TRBV5-1 to TRBJ1-1; maybe TRBD1 (5 bases). The ends were cut back, 4 bases at V and 3 bases at J, with 13 bases in the middle. The CDR3 consists of 14 residues. The germline gives CDR1 SGHRS, CDR2 YFSETQ.

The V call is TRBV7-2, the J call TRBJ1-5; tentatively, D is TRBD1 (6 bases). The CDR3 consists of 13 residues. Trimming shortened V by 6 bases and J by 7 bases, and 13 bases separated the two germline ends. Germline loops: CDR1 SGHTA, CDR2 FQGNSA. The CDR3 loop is CASRGGAAQPQHF. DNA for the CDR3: TGTGCCAGCAGGGGGGGGGCGGCACAGCCCCAGCATTTT.